What follows are 18 T cell receptor beta chains derived from one specimen sequenced in a study of regulatory T cells in long-lasting Graves disease. The time point here: newly diagnosed GD, antithyroid drugs for less than 3 months. Making the TCR library involved RNA that had been extracted from PBMCs. In building TCR beta libraries, iRepertoire HTBI primers were used together with Arm-PCR of CDR3 regions. TCRdb used MiXCR to reprocess the multiplex PCR reads, holding one entry per CDR3 protein. The table lists roughly 500,000 distinct CDR3 sequences, about 13% of them singletons. This same sample was also taken into another study, of T cells in Graves' hyperthyroidism and ophthalmopathy.

Sequencing was performed on peripheral blood mononuclear cells (PBMCs), taken at new diagnosis, from a patient treated with antithyroid drugs. The receptors were sampled from a man aged 25-45 years with Graves disease.

In regard to this clonotype: A much larger clonotype is one base distant, so this may be a read error. This chain connects TRBV7-9 to TRBJ2-1, with TRBD1 as a possible D gene (5 bases). The CDR3 consists of 13 residues. The V gene's germline CDR1 is SEHNR and CDR2 FQNEAQ (reference sequence). The ends were cut back, 7 bases at V and 13 bases at J, with 20 bases in the middle. DNA for the CDR3: TGTGCCAGCATGTTTTCGTTATCGGACATTCAGTTCTTC. Its translation is CASMFSLSDIQFF.

On this clonotype: A much bigger clone sits one base away, suggesting this may be a read error. This chain connects TRBV3-1 to TRBJ2-3; 8 nucleotides agree with TRBD2. This CDR3 has 17 residues. Germline V gene lookup returns CDR1 LGHDT and CDR2 YNNKEL (reference sequence). J lost 5 bases, V lost 4 bases, and 14 bases had no gene match. CDR3 in amino acids: CASSRRAGARRGDTQYF. CDR3 DNA: TGTGCCAGCAGCCGAAGAGCGGGAGCGCGAAGGGGAGATACGCAGTATTTT.

This clonotype was recorded many times. This chain joins TRBV29-1 and TRBJ2-1; D is unresolved. Germline V lookup: CDR1 SQVTM, CDR2 ANQGSEA. The CDR3 sequence is 16 residues long. Trimming shortened V by 2 bases and J by 7 bases, and 21 bases separated the two germline ends. CDR3 coding DNA: TGCAGCGTTGAACCCTGGTCCGGCAGCGCTCTTAATGAGCAGTTCTTC. This codes for CSVEPWSGSALNEQFF.

This clonotype was recorded at least ten times. This chain joins TRBV12-3 or TRBV12-4 and TRBJ2-7; D not resolved. The CDR3 has 14 residues. Trimming stripped 1 base from V and 4 bases from J, with 11 bases between. The CDR3 sequence: CASSLEMGSYEQYF. CDR3 bases: TGTGCCAGCAGTTTAGAAATGGGTTCGTACGAGCAGTACTTC.

This clonotype has a handful of counts. A much more abundant neighbour one base away suggests this may be a read error. This chain uses TRBV2 with TRBJ1-4; D possibly corresponds to TRBD1 (5 bases). V was shortened by 3 bases and J by 11 bases, with 13 bases between the two germline ends. This CDR3 is built from 13 residues. CDR1 is SNHLY, CDR2 FYNNEI, per germline. DNA for the CDR3: TGTGCCAGCAGTGATGGAGGGGTAGGGAAACTGTTTTTT. Translation: CASSDGGVGKLFF.

This clonotype was seen ten or more times. The V gene is TRBV10-3, the J gene TRBJ2-7; TRBD1 aligns across 11 bases. There are 17 residues in the CDR3. CDR1 and CDR2 from the germline V gene are ENHRY and SYGVKD. V shed 4 bases and J 3 bases; nucleotides not matched to a gene: 11. The CDR3 loop reads CAISGPVMGTGGYEQYF. CDR3 DNA sequence: TGTGCCATCAGTGGTCCGGTGATGGGGACAGGGGGCTACGAGCAGTACTTC.

The chain has TRBV20-1 and TRBJ2-5; 10 bases are shared with TRBD2. The end of the DNA aligns better with TRBJ2-1, so the J call may be wrong. CDR1 and CDR2 (germline): DFQATT, SNEGSKA (reference sequence). The CDR3 has 18 residues. CDR3 nucleotides: TGCAGTGCTAGAATAACGGGACTAGCGTCCTTGAGGTACAATGAGCAGTTCTTC. As protein: CSARITGLASLRYNEQFF.

In this sample, this clonotype turned up once. The chain employs TRBV12-3 or TRBV12-4 and TRBJ2-5, with 10 bases matching TRBD2. V lost 5 bases and J lost 1; bases outside the gene matches: 7. This CDR3 is 16 amino acids long. For the CDR3, the DNA is TGTGCCAGCAGTCCTAGGACTAGCGGCTTCCAAGAGACCCAGTACTTC. Its protein product is CASSPRTSGFQETQYF.

The V and J genes are TRBV24-1 and TRBJ2-6; D call uncertain. The V and J ends lost 5 bases and 0 bases respectively, with 13 bases between them. Germline lookup yields CDR1 KGHDR and CDR2 SFDVKD. The CDR3 sequence is 17 residues long. The CDR3 here is CATSASPPHSGANVLTF. The CDR3 nucleotides are TGTGCCACCAGTGCCTCCCCGCCTCACTCTGGGGCCAACGTCCTGACTTTC.

This clonotype has a count of ten or more. The chain links TRBV5-1 to TRBJ1-5; D is perhaps TRBD1 (6 bases). The CDR3 has 15 residues. The ends were cut back, 4 bases at V and 0 bases at J, with 11 bases in the middle. CDR1 and CDR2 from the germline V gene are SGHRS and YFSETQ. The CDR3 sequence: CASSPDSLSNQPQHF. CDR3 in DNA: TGCGCCAGCAGCCCGGACAGCCTTAGCAATCAGCCCCAGCATTTT.

This clonotype was observed a handful of times. The V gene is TRBV6-1, the J gene TRBJ1-1; D is unresolved. Trimming took 1 base from V and 4 from J, leaving 10 bases between them. This CDR3 has 14 residues. Germline V CDR1 and CDR2: MNHNS, SASEGT. DNA for the CDR3: TGTGCCAGCAGTGAAGTTCCTGGCGGCACTGAAGCTTTCTTT. The encoded protein is CASSEVPGGTEAFF.

The sample holds a few counts of this clonotype. V usage is TRBV19 and J usage is TRBJ1-2; D not resolved. CDR1 LNHDA and CDR2 SQIVND come from the germline V gene (reference sequence). Between the trimmed V and J ends, which lost 3 bases and 6 bases, there was a span of 29 bases. The CDR3 sequence is 19 residues long. CDR3 nucleotide sequence: TGTGCCAGTAGTATTCCACACTTTACCGACCCCCATCGTTGGAATGGCTACACCTTC. Translating gives CASSIPHFTDPHRWNGYTF.

The table lists this clonotype with many counts. This chain joins TRBV27 and TRBJ2-7, with 8 bases matching TRBD1. J lost 2 bases, V lost 4 bases, and 4 bases had no gene match. Germline V gene lookup returns CDR1 MNHEY and CDR2 SMNVEV (reference sequence). The CDR3 has 14 residues. CDR3 DNA sequence: TGTGCCAGCAGTTCCCTGGACAGGGCCTACGAGCAGTACTTC. Translating it yields CASSSLDRAYEQYF.

This clonotype has only a few counts. This chain joins TRBV29-1 and TRBJ2-5, with TRBD1 identical over 9 bases. CDR1 and CDR2 from the germline V gene are SQVTM and ANQGSEA. Trimming removed 6 bases from V and 5 bases from J; junction bases left unmatched: 4. This CDR3 comprises 12 residues. The DNA for the CDR3 is TGCAGCGTAAAGACAGGGGGGGAGACCCAGTACTTC. As protein: CSVKTGGETQYF.

The table lists this clonotype with a few counts. The J gene is TRBJ2-3, the V gene TRBV5-4; TRBD2 agrees at 8 bases. The germline V gene encodes CDR1 SGHNT and CDR2 YYREEE (reference sequence). This CDR3 spans 18 amino acids. V shed 4 bases, J shed 0 bases, and the junction held 13 bases outside the gene matches. The CDR3 region has the DNA TGTGCCAGCAGCCTTCACAGGACTAGCCGAGCTAGCACAGATACGCAGTATTTT. It yields the protein CASSLHRTSRASTDTQYF.

This clonotype has a count of ten or more. The rearrangement uses TRBV28 and TRBJ1-4; D remains ambiguous. Trimming left V 7 bases short and J 0 bases short, with 12 bases between. The CDR3 covers 15 residues. Germline assignment: CDR1 MDHEN and CDR2 SYDVKM. The DNA for the CDR3 is TGTGCCAGCATGGCGGTCAGTGCAACTAATGAAAAACTGTTTTTT. This gives the protein CASMAVSATNEKLFF. Combining the CDR3 with reference TRBV28 and TRBJ1-4 gives the whole variable domain DVKVTQSSRYLVKRTGEKVFLECVQDMDHENMFWYRQDPGLGLRLIYFSYDVKMKEKGDIPEGYSVSREKKERFSLILESASTNQTSMYLCASMAVSATNEKLFFGSGTQLSVL.

This clonotype was detected ten times or more. The chain uses TRBV12-3 or TRBV12-4 and TRBJ2-5, with 9 bases aligning to TRBD2. V shed 3 bases and J 1 base; nucleotides not matched to a gene: 6. The CDR3 contains 16 residues. CDR3 sequence (DNA): TGTGCCAGCAGTTTGGGGACTAGCTTTCGCCAAGAGACCCAGTACTTC. Amino acids: CASSLGTSFRQETQYF.

This clonotype was counted between two and nine times. The chain carries TRBV10-3 and TRBJ1-3; D unresolved. CDR1 is ENHRY, CDR2 SYGVKD, per germline. With 2 bases removed from V and 4 bases from J, the gap between germline ends came to 12 bases. The CDR3 is 15 amino acids. The CDR3 spells CAISETRTRGNTIYF. CDR3 DNA: TGTGCCATCAGTGAGACCCGGACTCGAGGAAACACCATATATTTT.